These T cell receptor beta chains were read from a single sample in a study of T cells in Graves' hyperthyroidism and ophthalmopathy. A single record per CDR3 protein comes from TCRdb applying MiXCR to the multiplex PCR reads. This table holds roughly 420,000 distinct CDR3 sequences, 15% to 18% found once. The sample was blood. These receptors were obtained from a woman aged 18-30 years with Graves' hyperthyroidism. Both conserved end residues are trimmed from each CDR3.

CDR3: ASGLVNVRSNRSHTEAF
V: TRBV12-5

CDR3: ASSPDSGAYITDTQY
V: TRBV9

CDR3: ASSEVTGTTGELF
V: TRBV6-1

CDR3: SVVAGFNQPQH
V: TRBV29-1

CDR3: ASSASSLSSYEQY
V: TRBV28

CDR3: ASTWGTGRNQPQH
V: TRBV2

CDR3: ATSDPGTGEQY
V: TRBV24-1

CDR3: SVEVGLQGNTIY
V: TRBV29-1

CDR3: ATSRRGGKNNEQF
V: TRBV24-1

CDR3: ASSGLRETLITSNQPQH
V: TRBV28

CDR3: ASSLTDSMNTEAF
V: TRBV12-3/TRBV12-4

CDR3: ASSISGAEETQY
V: TRBV19

CDR3: ASSHLTGDTEAF
V: TRBV3-1

CDR3: ASTRVMNTEAF
V: TRBV28

CDR3: ASSPNPYFEAF
V: TRBV14

CDR3: ASSYSDRKNYGYT
V: TRBV6-2/TRBV6-3

CDR3: ASSQDVRALYNEQF
V: TRBV4-2

CDR3: ASRGQGIDEQY
V: TRBV27

CDR3: ASGPRMAVINNEQF
V: TRBV6-2/TRBV6-3

CDR3: ASSASGSTYEQY
V: TRBV9

CDR3: ASSLNRGRQVNTEAF
V: TRBV5-1

CDR3: ASSLWGQGNTEAF
V: TRBV28

CDR3: SARSPGTSTYNEQF
V: TRBV20-1

CDR3: AGSLGALGGNTIY
V: TRBV7-2

CDR3: ASSFWPDPYSNQPQH
V: TRBV12-3/TRBV12-4

CDR3: ASSSTREKLF
V: TRBV6-1

CDR3: SVAGTGFNEQY
V: TRBV29-1

CDR3: SAGTGLAKETQY
V: TRBV20-1

CDR3: ASSLNRGVSSYEQY
V: TRBV7-2

CDR3: ASSYGANEQF
V: TRBV6-2/TRBV6-3

CDR3: ASSSRGTDTQY
V: TRBV18

CDR3: ASSLGPGTGGSGANVLT
V: TRBV27

CDR3: ASSYRGSYEQY
V: TRBV5-1

CDR3: ATSRDKYEQY
V: TRBV15

CDR3: ASSIAGGREQF
V: TRBV19

CDR3: ASSYSRSGVPPTGELF
V: TRBV6-2/TRBV6-3

CDR3: ASSATPRSSYNEQF
V: TRBV6-1

CDR3: ASSHRGQSYTDTQY
V: TRBV6-2/TRBV6-3

CDR3: ASSYRGLYTDTQY
V: TRBV6-6

CDR3: AISEPNRGFEQY
V: TRBV10-3

CDR3: ASSSIQGMNTEAF
V: TRBV6-1

CDR3: SARKTVSYEQY
V: TRBV20-1

CDR3: ASSQSSPSYEQY
V: TRBV4-3

CDR3: SAIIDPYGYT
V: TRBV20-1

CDR3: ASSKGQGDGYT
V: TRBV19

CDR3: SAVRDINNEQF
V: TRBV20-1

CDR3: SARGGGAGRSYEQY
V: TRBV20-1

CDR3: SARDEGRGGSNQPQH
V: TRBV20-1

CDR3: ASSPPGASNTEAF
V: TRBV12-3/TRBV12-4

CDR3: ASSLRAQFSTDTQY
V: TRBV7-8

CDR3: ASSFGGPADTQY
V: TRBV7-9

CDR3: ATSDPTSRSFNEQF
V: TRBV24-1

CDR3: ASSEEAVGYGYT
V: TRBV19

CDR3: ASRLHRGSVETQY
V: TRBV5-1

CDR3: ASSSSEMATQPQH
V: TRBV28